This is a list of T cell receptor beta chains from one sample in a study of stem cell transplantation in POMP-related autoinflammatory disease. Assay: immunoSEQ multiplex PCR; the TCRdb copy retains only in-frame clones and omits some. Of tens of thousands of clones listed, approximately 91% are singletons. The sequences come from CD4+ T cells from PBMCs, collected after stem cell transplantation. The receptors originated from a human patient with POMP-related autoinflammation and immune dysregulation (PRAID). Some T cells may originate from the graft donor. Both conserved end residues are part of each CDR3. The D gene is left open where the match is weak. Clone size is stated in some rows and not others, as once, few, many or a class when expanded.

j_call clone_size d_call v_call cdr3_length cdr3_aa cdr3_nt
TRBJ1-5 once TRBD1 TRBV6-6 16 CASSYFQGVGNQPQHF TGTGCCAGCAGTTACTTTCAGGGGGTGGGCAATCAGCCCCAGCATTTT
TRBJ1-5 NA NA TRBV2 16 CASSVGSGQFGQPQHF TGTGCCAGCAGTGTTGGGTCGGGGCAGTTCGGTCAGCCCCAGCATTTT
TRBJ2-2 NA NA TRBV7-9 19 CASSLVSVWDLRSTGELFF TGTGCCAGCAGCTTAGTTAGTGTTTGGGACTTAAGGAGTACCGGGGAGCTGTTTTTT
TRBJ2-7 NA TRBD1 TRBV28 13 CASNEGGRYEQYF TGTGCCAGCAACGAAGGGGGCCGCTACGAGCAGTACTTC
TRBJ2-2 NA NA TRBV5-1 15 CASSLTPQGTGELFF TGCGCCAGCAGCTTGACCCCTCAGGGCACCGGGGAGCTGTTTTTT
TRBJ2-5 NA NA TRBV9 14 CASSVGLASEAQYF TGTGCCAGCAGCGTAGGGCTAGCCTCGGAGGCCCAGTACTTC
TRBJ2-5 NA NA TRBV18 15 CASSLRTDREETQYF TGTGCCAGCTCACTTCGGACAGATCGGGAAGAGACCCAGTACTTC
TRBJ2-2 NA TRBD1 TRBV13 18 CASSLRTFGTAYTGELFF TGTGCCAGCAGCTTAAGGACCTTTGGGACAGCCTACACCGGGGAGCTGTTTTTT
TRBJ1-2 NA NA TRBV5-1 15 CASSLGGGGDYGYTF TGCGCCAGCAGCTTGGGGGGTGGAGGCGACTATGGCTACACCTTC
TRBJ2-1 NA NA TRBV5-1 13 CASSLARGYEQFF TGCGCCAGCAGCTTGGCCCGAGGCTATGAGCAGTTCTTC
TRBJ2-1 NA NA TRBV7-8 15 CASSLRDRRGNEQFF TGTGCCAGCAGCTTACGAGACAGACGAGGCAATGAGCAGTTCTTC
TRBJ1-6 NA NA TRBV5-1 12 CASSSGRSPLHF TGCGCCAGCAGCTCCGGACGTTCACCCCTCCACTTT
TRBJ2-2 NA TRBD2 TRBV3-1/TRBV3-2 15 CASSRSSGSTGELFF TGTGCCAGCAGCCGATCTAGCGGGAGCACCGGGGAGCTGTTTTTT
TRBJ2-3 NA NA TRBV5-1 13 CASSAARTDTQYF TGCGCCAGCAGCGCTGCTCGCACAGATACGCAGTATTTT
TRBJ1-2 NA NA TRBV5-1 14 CASSLGGTNYGYTF TGCGCCAGCAGCTTGGGGGGAACTAACTATGGCTACACCTTC
TRBJ1-1 NA NA TRBV28 15 CASSSPRGGGTEAFF TGTGCCAGCAGTTCCCCCCGTGGGGGTGGGACTGAAGCTTTCTTT
TRBJ2-2 NA NA TRBV9 13 CASSAVPTGELFF TGTGCCAGCAGCGCGGTCCCCACCGGGGAGCTGTTTTTT
TRBJ1-2 NA TRBD1 TRBV5-1 16 CASSLYPGQGNYGYTF TGCGCCAGCAGCTTGTACCCGGGACAGGGAAACTATGGCTACACCTTC
TRBJ2-5 NA TRBD2 TRBV15 17 CATSRVAGGGLSETQYF TGTGCCACCAGCAGAGTGGCGGGCGGGGGGCTGTCAGAGACCCAGTACTTC